The 28 T cell receptor beta chains given below trace back to one sample, sequenced in a study of T cells in Graves' hyperthyroidism and ophthalmopathy. TCR beta CDR3 region amplification was performed from RNA transcripts. TCR CDR3 regions were first amplified by RT-PCR with HTBI primers. TCRdb re-derived calls from the multiplex PCR reads in MiXCR, one entry per CDR3 protein. The sample includes some 300,000 distinct CDR3 sequences, roughly 20% of them seen just once. Sequencing used blood. These receptors originate from a man aged 45-60 years with Graves' ophthalmopathy.

A few counts support this clonotype. This sequence joins TRBV6-1 and TRBJ1-5; D is uncertain. Deletions cut 5 bases from V and 4 bases from J, with 12 bases between. This CDR3 is 14 amino acids long. Germline V gene data show CDR1 as MNHNS and CDR2 as SASEGT. As DNA, the CDR3 is TGTGCCAGCAGTCCTGGTGGCTGGAATCAGCCCCAGCATTTT. Translating it yields CASSPGGWNQPQHF.

The V and J genes are TRBV9 and TRBJ1-2; D might be TRBD1 (6 bases). The germline V gene has CDR1 SGDLS and CDR2 YYNGEE. This CDR3 has 16 residues. Trimming removed 0 bases at V and 4 bases at J, with 16 bases between. CDR3 in DNA: TGTGCCAGCAGCGTAGGTGGGGCAGGGACATTCTATGGCTACACCTTC. Protein product: CASSVGGAGTFYGYTF.

Only a few counts were recorded for this clonotype. Here the CDR3 DNA reads TGTGCCAGTAGTATAGGCCGTGGCGGGCTCACAGATACGCAGTATTTT. It codes for CASSIGRGGLTDTQYF. The genes are TRBV19 and TRBJ2-3; a weak D match, TRBD2 (5 bases). V lost 1 base, J lost 2 bases, and 13 bases lay in between. The CDR3 consists of 16 residues. Germline V gene data show CDR1 as LNHDA and CDR2 as SQIVND (reference sequence).

In this sample, this clonotype turned up many times. The rearrangement uses TRBV5-1 and TRBJ1-2; D is perhaps TRBD1 (5 bases). Germline V gene sequence: CDR1 SGHRS, CDR2 YFSETQ. V lost 3 bases to trimming and J lost 8 bases, with 17 bases between them. The CDR3 extends over 14 amino acids. CDR3 protein: CASSSAGRSIGYTF. DNA for the CDR3: TGCGCCAGCAGCTCCGCAGGGAGGTCTATCGGCTACACCTTC.

V usage is TRBV29-1 and J usage is TRBJ1-1, with D possibly being TRBD1 (6 bases). The CDR3 runs 12 residues. V gave up 3 bases and J gave up 4 bases, with 9 bases separating them. CDR1 and CDR2 from the germline V gene are SQVTM and ANQGSEA. CDR3 in amino acids: CSVEGGATEAFF. The CDR3 DNA follows: TGCAGCGTTGAGGGGGGGGCCACTGAAGCTTTCTTT.

DNA for the CDR3: TGTGCCAGCAGCCACCCGGGACAGGGGACGGTCAATCAGCCCCAGCATTTT. It translates to CASSHPGQGTVNQPQHF. This chain links TRBV2 with TRBJ1-5; 10 bases line up with TRBD1. This CDR3 has 17 amino acids. V was clipped by 6 bases and J by 3 bases; unmatched bases: 11. CDR1 is SNHLY and CDR2 is FYNNEI in the germline V gene.

V and J are TRBV3-1 and TRBJ2-3; 8 bases line up with TRBD2. V dropped 2 bases and J dropped 2; count of bases not matched to a gene: 6. From germline, CDR1 is LGHDT and CDR2 YNNKEL (reference sequence). This CDR3 contains 16 residues. The CDR3 DNA follows: TGTGCCAGCAGCCAAAAGCGGGAGCGTCACACAGATACGCAGTATTTT. It encodes CASSQKRERHTDTQYF.

This clonotype has ten or more counts. The rearrangement links TRBV28 to TRBJ1-1, with 11 bases matching TRBD1. Germline V gene lookup returns CDR1 MDHEN and CDR2 SYDVKM. This CDR3 comprises 16 residues. V lost 6 bases, J lost 3 bases, and 9 bases stayed unmatched. The CDR3 DNA reads as TGTGCCAGCAGCCTACCCCCGGGACAGGGGGACACTGAAGCTTTCTTT. Translation gives CASSLPPGQGDTEAFF.

The chain has TRBV20-1 and TRBJ2-3, with TRBD2 matching over 11 bases. Germline loops: CDR1 DFQATT, CDR2 SNEGSKA (reference sequence). Germline trimming cut 6 bases from V and 5 bases from J; bases unmatched to any gene: 10. The CDR3 is made up of 15 amino acids. The CDR3 DNA follows: TGCAGTGCACCCCAGGGACTAGCGGCGATAGATACGCAGTATTTT. As protein: CSAPQGLAAIDTQYF.

This clonotype was counted only a few times. The chain is built from TRBV7-3 and TRBJ2-2; weak D call: TRBD2 (5 bases). Trimming cost V 2 bases and J 5 bases, with 15 bases left between them. This CDR3 comprises 16 residues. Germline V gives CDR1 SGHTA, CDR2 FQGTGA. DNA for the CDR3: TGTGCCAGCAGCTTAGAGGGAAAGAGGTTAACCGGGGAGCTGTTTTTT. The encoded protein is CASSLEGKRLTGELFF. The entire variable domain, with the rest obtained from reference TRBV7-3 and TRBJ2-2, is as follows: GAGVSQTPSNKVTEKGKYVELRCDPISGHTALYWYRQSLGQGPEFLIYFQGTGAADDSGLPNDRFFAVRPEGSVSTLKIQRTERGDSAVYLCASSLEGKRLTGELFFGEGSRLTVL.

The chain joins TRBV10-3 to TRBJ2-3; 12 bases match TRBD2. CDR1 is ENHRY, CDR2 SYGVKD, per germline. The CDR3 has 15 residues. V dropped 10 bases and J dropped 5; count of bases not matched to a gene: 10. The CDR3 DNA reads as TGTGCCACCATGCAGACTAGCGGGAGTGGAGATACGCAGTATTTT. It is translated as CATMQTSGSGDTQYF.

V gene TRBV12-3 or TRBV12-4 combines with J gene TRBJ2-7; 8 bases agree with TRBD2. The CDR3 length is 13 residues. V shed 6 bases and J 2 bases; nucleotides not matched to a gene: 3. The CDR3 DNA sequence: TGTGCCAGCAGGACGACTAGCGCCTACGAGCAGTACTTC. Its translation is CASRTTSAYEQYF.

V is TRBV6-1 and J is TRBJ2-1; 9 bases agree with TRBD1. The CDR3 is 17 amino acids. The trim removed 6 bases at V and 4 bases at J, leaving 13 bases unmatched. Germline V gene data show CDR1 as MNHNS and CDR2 as SASEGT. CDR3 sequence reads: CASRRAPGQGGYNEQFF. For the CDR3, the DNA is TGTGCCAGCAGGAGAGCACCGGGACAGGGAGGTTACAATGAGCAGTTCTTC.

The chain is built from TRBV7-9 and TRBJ2-1, with a possible D match to TRBD2 (5 bases). The ends were cut back, 2 bases at V and 8 bases at J, with 22 bases in the middle. This CDR3 is built from 17 residues. Germline assignment: CDR1 SEHNR and CDR2 FQNEAQ (reference sequence). As DNA, the CDR3 is TGTGCCAGCAGCTTACGGGCTGGCGGGTCCACGCGCGATGAGCAGTTCTTC. Its translation is CASSLRAGGSTRDEQFF.

This chain links TRBV24-1 with TRBJ2-3; D gene ambiguous. The CDR3 spans 15 residues. Germline loops: CDR1 KGHDR, CDR2 SFDVKD. Trimming took 2 bases from V and 5 from J, leaving 13 bases between them. The CDR3 region is CATSDYGPLGDTQYF. As DNA, the CDR3 is TGTGCCACCAGTGATTACGGGCCCTTAGGAGATACGCAGTATTTT.

The table lists this clonotype with many counts. This chain links TRBV4-1 with TRBJ2-5, with D tentatively TRBD2 (6 bases). CDR3 length equals 16 residues. Germline V CDR1 and CDR2: MGHRA, YSYEKL. V lost 4 bases, J lost 5 bases, and 20 bases lay in between. The CDR3 sequence: CASSREGLSKGETQYF. The CDR3, as DNA: TGCGCCAGCAGCCGCGAAGGACTATCCAAGGGGGAGACCCAGTACTTC.

The chain joins TRBV9 to TRBJ2-7; 9 bases match TRBD1. The V gene's germline CDR1 is SGDLS and CDR2 YYNGEE. This CDR3 has 16 residues. V gave up 2 bases and J gave up 3 bases; unmatched junction bases: 9. CDR3 loop: CASSVSTGTGIYEQYF. In nucleotides, the CDR3 is TGTGCCAGCAGCGTCTCGACCGGGACAGGGATCTACGAGCAGTACTTC.

This clonotype has a count of ten or more. The rearrangement uses TRBV5-1 and TRBJ2-7; D uncertain. This CDR3 has 14 residues. Germline V gene lookup returns CDR1 SGHRS and CDR2 YFSETQ. Between the trimmed V and J ends, which lost 0 bases and 1 base, there was a span of 8 bases. The CDR3 DNA reads as TGCGCCAGCAGCTTGGAAGGGCAGTCCTACGAGCAGTACTTC. This encodes CASSLEGQSYEQYF.

This clonotype appeared a few times. The chain carries TRBV18 and TRBJ1-1, with TRBD1 as a possible D gene (5 bases). The length of the CDR3 is 14 residues. V dropped 3 bases and J dropped 1 base, with 9 bases sitting between them. Per germline, CDR1 KGHSH and CDR2 LQKENI. The CDR3 reads CASSPRRENTEAFF. In DNA form, the CDR3 reads TGTGCCAGCTCACCCCGCAGGGAGAACACTGAAGCTTTCTTT.

Many counts were recorded for this clonotype. This rearrangement joins TRBV20-1 to TRBJ2-1; tentatively, D is TRBD2 (5 bases). The germline V gene encodes CDR1 DFQATT and CDR2 SNEGSKA (reference sequence). Trimming left V 1 base short and J 9 bases short, with 7 bases between. The CDR3 consists of 11 residues. DNA of the CDR3: TGCAGTGCTAGAGCGAGCGGTGAGCAGTTCTTC. This translates into CSARASGEQFF.

This clonotype was counted ten times or more. An end of the junction differs from the germline gene, which may be a read error. The CDR3 DNA is TGTGCCAGCAACTTAGAAATAGCGCGGACAGATACGCAGTATTTT. It is translated as CASNLEIARTDTQYF. V and J are TRBV11-2 and TRBJ2-3, with D possibly being TRBD2 (5 bases). CDR3 length: 15 residues. Germline CDR1 SGHAT, CDR2 FQNNGV.

This chain uses TRBV6-1 with TRBJ2-3; D is unclear. Germline V lookup: CDR1 MNHNS, CDR2 SASEGT. V was pared by 5 bases and J by 4 bases, with 7 bases between. The CDR3 contains 12 residues. This chain's CDR3 is CASSFGSDTQYF. The DNA of the CDR3 is TGTGCCAGCAGTTTCGGTTCAGATACGCAGTATTTT.

The chain employs TRBV19 and TRBJ2-1; 9 bases match TRBD1. Germline CDR1 and CDR2: LNHDA and SQIVND (reference sequence). The CDR3 is 16 residues long. The V segment lost 4 bases and the J segment 4 bases; nucleotides outside the gene matches: 8. The CDR3 DNA is TGTGCCAGTAGTACCCCCGGACAGGGGTATTACAATGAGCAGTTCTTC. As protein: CASSTPGQGYYNEQFF.

This clonotype was seen ten or more times. The rearrangement joins TRBV5-1 to TRBJ2-3; 7 nucleotides agree with TRBD2. Unmatched junction bases numbered 3, after V lost 0 bases and J lost 5 bases. This CDR3 spans 14 amino acids. Germline assignment: CDR1 SGHRS and CDR2 YFSETQ. The CDR3 loop reads CASSLASGGDTQYF. The DNA for the CDR3 is TGCGCCAGCAGCTTGGCGTCGGGAGGAGATACGCAGTATTTT. Based on the CDR3 plus reference TRBV5-1 and TRBJ2-3, the full variable domain is KAGVTQTPRYLIKTRGQQVTLSCSPISGHRSVSWYQQTPGQGLQFLFEYFSETQRNKGNFPGRFSGRQFSNSRSEMNVSTLELGDSALYLCASSLASGGDTQYFGPGTRLTVL.

The V and J genes are TRBV5-4 and TRBJ2-3; weak D call: TRBD2 (6 bases). In germline, CDR1 is SGHNT, CDR2 YYREEE (reference sequence). Trimming took 4 bases from V and 0 from J, leaving 12 bases between them. The CDR3 spans 15 residues. The CDR3 DNA follows: TGTGCCAGCAGCGCCCGGGGACTTAGCACAGATACGCAGTATTTT. It specifies CASSARGLSTDTQYF.

This clonotype was seen only a few times. The chain carries TRBV20-1 and TRBJ2-2; 13 nucleotides align to TRBD2. The germline gives CDR1 DFQATT, CDR2 SNEGSKA (reference sequence). With V trimmed by 4 bases and J by 6 bases, 11 bases remained unmatched. The CDR3 extends over 17 amino acids. The CDR3 loop reads CSATPFRTSGSSGELFF. The CDR3 DNA follows: TGCAGTGCTACCCCGTTCAGGACTAGCGGGAGTTCCGGGGAGCTGTTTTTT.

The J gene is TRBJ2-7, the V gene TRBV2; 13 bases agree with TRBD2. The CDR3 is made up of 16 amino acids. With V trimmed by 6 bases and J by 2 bases, 7 bases remained unmatched. Germline V gives CDR1 SNHLY, CDR2 FYNNEI. The CDR3 DNA follows: TGTGCCAGCAGCTACGGACTAGCGGGAGACCCCTACGAGCAGTACTTC. Protein product: CASSYGLAGDPYEQYF.

This clonotype has more than one count but fewer than ten. The V call is TRBV6-2 or TRBV6-3, the J call TRBJ2-1; 8 bases line up with TRBD1. Germline V gene sequence: CDR1 MNHEY, CDR2 SVGEGT. The CDR3 has 15 amino acids. Trimming at V came to 6 bases and at J to 2 bases, leaving 6 bases not matched to a gene. The CDR3 bases are TGTGCCAGCAGCCTAACAGGGGGTACCTACAATGAGCAGTTCTTC. Protein product: CASSLTGGTYNEQFF.